The 16 T cell receptor beta chains in this list originate from one sample, sequenced in a study of blood T cell repertoires in COVID-19. Assay: immunoSEQ multiplex PCR; the TCRdb copy retains only in-frame clones and omits some. The profile shows 150,000 to 200,000 clones, around 84% of them singletons. Sample: peripheral blood. These receptors originate from a man aged 35-49 years with active or convalescent COVID-19.

The chain employs TRBV12-3 or TRBV12-4 and TRBJ1-4; 7 nucleotides align to TRBD1. V dropped 6 bases and J dropped 8; count of bases not matched to a gene: 6. CDR3 length: 13 residues. This chain's CDR3 is CASSWTGSEKLFF. In DNA, the CDR3 is TGTGCCAGCAGCTGGACAGGCAGCGAAAAACTGTTTTTT.

The V and J genes are TRBV6-5 and TRBJ2-3; TRBD2 might be the D (6 bases). V lost 11 bases and J lost 0, with 18 bases in between. This CDR3 region has 15 residues. CDR1 is MNHEY, CDR2 SVGAGI, per germline. The CDR3 DNA reads as TGTGCCGAGGGGACGTGGGGGGATAGCACAGATACGCAGTATTTT. This translates into CAEGTWGDSTDTQYF.

The V gene is TRBV25-1, the J gene TRBJ2-2; 11 bases are shared with TRBD1. V trimming: 7 bases; J trimming: 7 bases; junction bases outside the gene matches: 8. The CDR3 is 15 residues long. CDR1 and CDR2 from the germline V gene are MGHDK and SYGVNS. CDR3 region: CASMPDRGRVGELFF. DNA of the CDR3: TGTGCCAGCATGCCGGACAGGGGGCGCGTCGGGGAGCTGTTTTTT.

V usage is TRBV28 and J usage is TRBJ1-6; 7 bases agree with TRBD1. The junction had 11 bases not matched to a gene; V was cut back by 7 bases and J by 8 bases. This CDR3 contains 15 residues. Germline-derived CDR1 and CDR2 are MDHEN and SYDVKM. The chain's CDR3 is CASIVTGALDSPLHF. The CDR3 DNA is TGTGCCAGCATCGTCACAGGGGCCTTGGATTCACCCCTCCACTTT.

This clone was seen only a few times. V and J are TRBV19 and TRBJ2-5; TRBD1 is a possible D gene (5 bases). CDR1 LNHDA and CDR2 SQIVND come from the germline V gene (reference sequence). The V end was cut by 4 bases, the J end by 3 bases, with 6 bases between. CDR3 size: 12 residues. CDR3 protein: CASSKTEETQYF. Written as DNA, the CDR3 is TGTGCCAGTAGTAAGACAGAAGAGACCCAGTACTTC.

CDR3 coding DNA: TGTGCCAGCAGTCACGGTCGGGGGGACGAGCAGTTCTTC. This encodes CASSHGRGDEQFF. The chain couples TRBV3-1 (or the pseudogene TRBV3-2) to TRBJ2-1; 7 bases agree with TRBD2. Trimming cost V 6 bases and J 10 bases; bases outside gene matches: 9. The CDR3 sequence is 13 residues long. Germline CDR1 and CDR2: LGHDT and YNNKEL (reference sequence).

This clone was seen once. V usage is TRBV12-3 or TRBV12-4 and J usage is TRBJ1-4; a possible D gene is TRBD1 (5 bases). V lost 3 bases, J lost 10 bases, and 12 bases lay in between. The length of the CDR3 is 13 residues. The CDR3 nucleotides read TGTGCCAGCAGTTTTGCAGGGTCTAGAAAACTGTTTTTT. Protein: CASSFAGSRKLFF.

This sequence joins TRBV3-1 (or the pseudogene TRBV3-2) and TRBJ1-1, with 8 bases matching TRBD1. V shed 3 bases, J shed 8 bases, and the junction held 8 bases outside the gene matches. The length of the CDR3 is 14 residues. Germline V gives CDR1 LGHDT, CDR2 YNNKEL (reference sequence). The CDR3 nucleotides are TGTGCCAGCAGCCAGCAGGGGGCGCGGCTGGAAGCTTTCTTT. It translates to CASSQQGARLEAFF.

The gene calls are TRBV28 and TRBJ1-4, with 8 bases fitting TRBD1. Germline V gene sequence: CDR1 MDHEN, CDR2 SYDVKM. CDR3 size: 14 residues. Losses at the gene ends were 2 bases for V and 8 bases for J; bases not matched to a gene: 4. CDR3 in amino acids: CASSLGRGREKLFF. As DNA, the CDR3 is TGTGCCAGCAGTTTAGGCAGGGGGCGGGAAAAACTGTTTTTT.

V and J are TRBV5-1 and TRBJ2-3, with 13 bases lining up with TRBD2. The length of the CDR3 is 17 residues. V shed 1 base, J shed 7 bases, and the junction held 9 bases outside the gene matches. From germline, CDR1 is SGHRS and CDR2 YFSETQ. CDR3 region: CASSLQPPGTSGNTQYF. The CDR3 nucleotides are TGCGCCAGCAGCTTGCAGCCTCCCGGGACTAGCGGGAATACGCAGTATTTT.

This clone came up once. The genes are TRBV3-1 (or the pseudogene TRBV3-2) and TRBJ2-7, with 9 bases aligning to TRBD1. The CDR3 spans 14 residues. Germline V gene lookup returns CDR1 LGHDT and CDR2 YNNKEL (reference sequence). J lost 9 bases, V lost 4 bases, and 10 bases had no gene match. DNA of the CDR3: TGTGCCAGCAGCCCAAGACAGGGGGGGTCTGGGCAGTACTTC. This sequence encodes CASSPRQGGSGQYF.

The chain carries TRBV5-1 and TRBJ2-5; 12 bases fit TRBD2. Germline V gene data show CDR1 as SGHRS and CDR2 as YFSETQ. The CDR3 loop spans 15 amino acids. V trimming: 0 bases; J trimming: 6 bases; junction bases outside the gene matches: 3. This CDR3 is CASSLASGGAQTQYF. DNA of the CDR3: TGCGCCAGCAGCTTGGCTAGCGGGGGGGCACAGACCCAGTACTTC.

V usage is TRBV3-1 (or the pseudogene TRBV3-2) and J usage is TRBJ2-1; 10 bases are shared with TRBD2. V gave up 0 bases and J gave up 10 bases; unmatched junction bases: 6. This CDR3 contains 15 residues. Germline V CDR1 and CDR2: LGHDT, YNNKEL (reference sequence). CDR3 nucleotide sequence: TGTGCCAGCAGCCAAGAGTCTAGCGGGGGCAGCGAGCAGTTCTTC. It specifies CASSQESSGGSEQFF.

The rearrangement links TRBV5-8 to TRBJ2-2, with D unclear. CDR1 SGHTS and CDR2 YDEGEE come from the germline V gene. The V and J ends lost 1 base and 6 bases respectively, with 7 bases between them. The CDR3 covers 13 residues. The CDR3 DNA is TGTGCCAGCAGCTTGTACAACGCCGGGGAGCTGTTTTTT. Encoded protein: CASSLYNAGELFF.

The chain carries TRBV13 and TRBJ2-5; 7 bases are a match to TRBD1. The CDR3 consists of 15 residues. The J segment lost 1 base and the V segment lost 5 bases, leaving 7 bases of the junction unmatched. Germline CDR1 and CDR2: PRHDT and FYEKMQ (reference sequence). CDR3: CASSPTGTAQETQYF. The CDR3 nucleotides are TGTGCCAGCAGCCCAACCGGGACAGCCCAAGAGACCCAGTACTTC.

The chain has TRBV6-2 or TRBV6-3 and TRBJ2-5; a weak D match, TRBD2 (6 bases). V was clipped by 5 bases and J by 3 bases, with 10 bases between them. Germline V gene sequence: CDR1 MNHEY, CDR2 SVGEGT. The CDR3 has 13 residues. As DNA, the CDR3 is TGTGCCAGCAGTGTCCCGGGGGAAGAGACCCAGTACTTC. Its translation: CASSVPGEETQYF.